This entry lists 22 T cell receptor beta chains sequenced from one sample in a study of T cells after yellow fever vaccination. TCRdb itself ran the 5' RACE reads through MiXCR, one entry per CDR3 protein. Of some 240,000 distinct CDR3 sequences listed, approximately 3% are singletons. Sequenced material: CD4+ T cells sorted from PBMCs, taken 10 days after the yellow fever booster vaccination. The receptor source for this set is a man between 18 and 29 years old who received the YFV17D yellow fever vaccine.

This clonotype was picked up many times. The CDR3 nucleotides read TGTGCCAGCAGCCAAGACATCTATGGCTACACCTTC. This gives the protein CASSQDIYGYTF. The J gene is TRBJ1-2, the V gene TRBV3-1; D remains ambiguous. The CDR3 covers 12 residues. The germline V and J ends were trimmed by 0 bases and 4 bases, with 3 bases remaining between them. Germline loops: CDR1 LGHDT, CDR2 YNNKEL (reference sequence).

This clonotype was seen repeatedly, ten times or more. The J gene is TRBJ1-1, the V gene TRBV10-3; 8 bases match TRBD1. The ends lost 4 bases at V and 9 bases at J; junction bases unmatched: 10. The CDR3 has 14 residues. Germline V gene lookup returns CDR1 ENHRY and CDR2 SYGVKD. The CDR3 reads CAISGVGQGDQAFF. The DNA for the CDR3 is TGTGCCATCAGTGGGGTAGGACAGGGAGATCAAGCTTTCTTT.

This clonotype came up many times. The genes are TRBV9 and TRBJ1-6, with 10 positions matching TRBD1. This CDR3 is built from 16 residues. Germline values: CDR1 SGDLS, CDR2 YYNGEE. Trimming cost V 3 bases and J 7 bases; bases outside gene matches: 7. DNA of the CDR3: TGTGCCAGCAGCGCCGGACAGGGGGTCACGAATTCACCCCTCCACTTT. Translation gives CASSAGQGVTNSPLHF. The full variable domain, completed using reference TRBV9 and TRBJ1-6, is DSGVTQTPKHLITATGQRVTLRCSPRSGDLSVYWYQQSLDQGLQFLIQYYNGEERAKGNILERFSAQQFPDLHSELNLSSLELGDSALYFCASSAGQGVTNSPLHFGNGTRLTVT.

This clonotype has ten or more counts. This rearrangement joins TRBV7-9 to TRBJ1-3, with D unclear. This CDR3 region has 15 residues. Looked up from germline, CDR1 is SEHNR and CDR2 is FQNEAQ (reference sequence). Between the trimmed V and J ends, which lost 0 bases and 2 bases, there was a span of 8 bases. In DNA, the CDR3 is TGTGCCAGCAGCTTAGCAAATGTTCCTGGAAACACCATATATTTT. Protein: CASSLANVPGNTIYF.

The chain has TRBV7-3 and TRBJ2-3; 12 positions agree with TRBD2. Germline loops: CDR1 SGHTA, CDR2 FQGTGA. The trim removed 7 bases at V and 2 bases at J, leaving 13 bases unmatched. CDR3 length equals 18 residues. The CDR3 DNA reads TGTGCCAGCACCCCAACGGGGGCTAGCGGGGGGGTCACAGATACGCAGTATTTT. Its protein is CASTPTGASGGVTDTQYF.

The table lists this clonotype with many counts. The chain links TRBV5-1 to TRBJ1-1; no clear D gene. CDR1 is SGHRS and CDR2 is YFSETQ in the germline V gene. CDR3 length: 13 residues. V shed 6 bases and J shed 5 bases, with 14 bases lying between them. The CDR3 here is CASMQYLGTEAFF. The CDR3 DNA follows: TGCGCCAGCATGCAGTATCTGGGGACTGAAGCTTTCTTT. The whole variable domain, filled in from reference TRBV5-1 and TRBJ1-1, reads KAGVTQTPRYLIKTRGQQVTLSCSPISGHRSVSWYQQTPGQGLQFLFEYFSETQRNKGNFPGRFSGRQFSNSRSEMNVSTLELGDSALYLCASMQYLGTEAFFGQGTRLTVV.

The genes are TRBV12-3 or TRBV12-4 and TRBJ2-7, with D perhaps matching TRBD1 or TRBD2 (5 bases each). V was shortened by 5 bases and J by 0 bases, with 11 bases between the two germline ends. The CDR3 spans 14 residues. This CDR3 reads CASSQGRSSYEQYF. The CDR3, as DNA: TGTGCCAGCAGTCAGGGACGGAGCTCCTACGAGCAGTACTTC.

The chain is built from TRBV20-1 and TRBJ2-5, with D unclear. V gave up 3 bases and J gave up 4 bases, with 9 bases separating them. This CDR3 has 12 residues. The germline V gene has CDR1 DFQATT and CDR2 SNEGSKA (reference sequence). CDR3 coding DNA: TGCAGTGCTAGTGGCAGTTCAGAGACCCAGTACTTC. This translates into CSASGSSETQYF.

This clonotype has only a few counts. CDR3 sequence: CASSFRRQGRETQYF. In DNA form, the CDR3 reads TGTGCCAGTAGTTTCCGTAGACAGGGGAGGGAGACCCAGTACTTC. The chain combines TRBV19 with TRBJ2-5; 8 bases agree with TRBD1. J gave up 5 bases and V 5 bases, and 10 bases lay outside the gene matches. The CDR3 runs to 15 residues. Germline V gene sequence: CDR1 LNHDA, CDR2 SQIVND (reference sequence).

This clonotype came up a few times. The chain employs TRBV5-1 and TRBJ1-5; the D is unclear. Trimming took 4 bases from V and 1 from J, leaving 12 bases between them. This CDR3 has 15 residues. Germline CDR1 is SGHRS and CDR2 is YFSETQ. The CDR3, as DNA: TGCGCCAGCAGCGTGGACCTGGGGAGCAATCAGCCCCAGCATTTT. Its translation: CASSVDLGSNQPQHF.

In this sample, this clonotype turned up a few times. V and J are TRBV24-1 and TRBJ2-1; 10 bases map to TRBD2. CDR1 is KGHDR and CDR2 is SFDVKD in the germline V gene. The CDR3 covers 18 residues. V was clipped by 0 bases and J by 0 bases; unmatched bases: 4. For the CDR3, the DNA is TGTGCCACCAGTGATTTGACTAGCGGGGATAGCTCCTACAATGAGCAGTTCTTC. It codes for CATSDLTSGDSSYNEQFF.

This clonotype was seen more than once but under ten times. The chain has TRBV29-1 and TRBJ2-1, with 12 bases that match TRBD2. Germline V gene sequence: CDR1 SQVTM, CDR2 ANQGSEA. J gave up 6 bases and V 7 bases, and 4 bases lay outside the gene matches. CDR3 length equals 13 residues. CDR3 nucleotides: TGCAGCGCGACTAGCGGGGGCCCCAATGAGCAGTTCTTC. Encoded protein: CSATSGGPNEQFF.

At least ten counts were recorded for this clonotype. One end of the junction does not line up with germline, which may come from a read error. The gene calls are TRBV7-7 and TRBJ2-1, with 11 bases identical to TRBD2. Germline CDR1 is SSHAT and CDR2 is FNYEAQ (reference sequence). The CDR3 extends over 16 amino acids. CDR3 region: CASSLDLAGGINEQFF. DNA of the CDR3: TGTGCTAGCAGCTTAGATCTAGCGGGGGGCATCAATGAGCAGTTCTTC.

This clonotype has at least ten counts. This chain links TRBV28 with TRBJ2-1, with D possibly being TRBD1 (7 bases). The V end lost 5 bases, the J end lost 5 bases, and 13 bases lay between the germline ends. Germline V gene lookup returns CDR1 MDHEN and CDR2 SYDVKM. The CDR3 has 14 amino acids. The CDR3, as DNA: TGTGCCAGCAGTAGACAGGGAGGACACAATGAGCAGTTCTTC. Residues: CASSRQGGHNEQFF.

This clonotype was recorded many times. The chain couples TRBV7-3 to TRBJ2-3; 11 bases line up with TRBD2. The junction had 9 bases not matched to a gene; V was cut back by 5 bases and J by 5 bases. Per the germline V gene, CDR1 is SGHTA and CDR2 is FQGTGA. The CDR3 totals 16 residues. The CDR3 region has the DNA TGTGCCAGCAGCCCCTATAGCGGGGGGGCCAGAGATACGCAGTATTTT. Translated: CASSPYSGGARDTQYF.

The chain is built from TRBV2 and TRBJ2-3; D is possibly TRBD1 (7 bases). The CDR3 extends over 13 amino acids. Trimming shortened V by 8 bases and J by 3 bases, and 12 bases separated the two germline ends. Germline-derived CDR1 and CDR2 are SNHLY and FYNNEI. CDR3 amino acids: CASGRDRTDTQYF. The CDR3 DNA follows: TGTGCCAGCGGGCGGGACAGAACAGATACGCAGTATTTT.

This clonotype was recorded many times. The chain combines TRBV4-1 with TRBJ2-3; TRBD1 is a possible D gene (5 bases). The V gene's germline CDR1 is MGHRA and CDR2 YSYEKL. The V end lost 0 bases, the J end lost 2 bases, and 9 bases lay between the germline ends. This CDR3 is built from 15 residues. CDR3 loop: CASSQEAGPTDTQYF. CDR3 coding DNA: TGCGCCAGCAGCCAAGAGGCAGGGCCCACAGATACGCAGTATTTT.

This clonotype was seen more than once but under ten times. The CDR3 region is CSARLQGGSSDTQYF. Here the CDR3 DNA reads TGCAGTGCTAGACTCCAGGGGGGATCATCAGATACGCAGTATTTT. This chain connects TRBV20-1 to TRBJ2-3; tentatively, D is TRBD1 (7 bases). This CDR3 is 15 amino acids long. Trimming stripped 2 bases from V and 4 bases from J, with 16 bases between. The V gene's germline CDR1 is DFQATT and CDR2 SNEGSKA (reference sequence).

This clonotype was seen ten or more times. The chain employs TRBV5-1 and TRBJ2-5; D gene unclear. The CDR3 is made up of 14 amino acids. Trimming pared 4 bases from V and 0 bases from J, leaving 10 bases between. The germline V gene encodes CDR1 SGHRS and CDR2 YFSETQ. The CDR3 loop reads CASSPGGYQETQYF. Written as DNA, the CDR3 is TGCGCCAGCAGCCCCGGCGGATACCAAGAGACCCAGTACTTC.

This clonotype showed up many times. This chain joins TRBV6-4 and TRBJ1-5; 7 bases map to TRBD1. The V gene's germline CDR1 is MRHNA and CDR2 SNTAGT. The junction had 4 bases not matched to a gene; V was cut back by 8 bases and J by 0 bases. This CDR3 is built from 14 residues. Here the CDR3 DNA reads TGTGCCAGCCCTGGGACAGATAGCAATCAGCCCCAGCATTTT. Its translation: CASPGTDSNQPQHF.

This clonotype occurred many times. The genes are TRBV5-1 and TRBJ2-7, with 8 bases that match TRBD1. The CDR3 loop spans 15 amino acids. V was clipped by 1 base and J by 0 bases; unmatched bases: 3. CDR1 is SGHRS and CDR2 is YFSETQ in the germline V gene. The CDR3 bases are TGCGCCAGCAGCTTGCAGGACAGGGTCTCCTACGAGCAGTACTTC. Encoded protein: CASSLQDRVSYEQYF.

V gene TRBV6-2 or TRBV6-3 combines with J gene TRBJ1-1; D remains unclear. V shed 5 bases and J shed 4 bases, with 11 bases lying between them. This CDR3 has 13 residues. In germline, CDR1 is MNHEY, CDR2 SVGEGT. The CDR3, as DNA: TGTGCCAGCAGTGCCGTAAGGATCACTGAAGCTTTCTTT. This sequence encodes CASSAVRITEAFF.